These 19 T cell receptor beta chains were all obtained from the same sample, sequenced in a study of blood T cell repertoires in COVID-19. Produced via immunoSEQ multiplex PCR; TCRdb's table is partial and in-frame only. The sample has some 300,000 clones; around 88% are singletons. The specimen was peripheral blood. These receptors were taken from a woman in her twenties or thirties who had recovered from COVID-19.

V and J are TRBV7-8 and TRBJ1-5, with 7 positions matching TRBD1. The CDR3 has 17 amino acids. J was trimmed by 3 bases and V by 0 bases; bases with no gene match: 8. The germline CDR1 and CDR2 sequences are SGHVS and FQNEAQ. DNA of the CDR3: TGTGCCAGCAGCTTAGCAAGACAGGGTCGGGTCAATCAGCCCCAGCATTTT. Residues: CASSLARQGRVNQPQHF.

CDR3 loop: CASRPRTGSTEAFF. The CDR3 DNA follows: TGTGCCAGCAGACCTAGGACAGGGAGCACTGAAGCTTTCTTT. The chain couples TRBV6-2 or TRBV6-3 to TRBJ1-1, with 8 bases matching TRBD1. Germline assignment: CDR1 MNHEY and CDR2 SVGEGT. The V gene end was trimmed by 6 bases and the J gene end by 4 bases; junction bases not matched to a gene: 7. The CDR3 contains 14 residues.

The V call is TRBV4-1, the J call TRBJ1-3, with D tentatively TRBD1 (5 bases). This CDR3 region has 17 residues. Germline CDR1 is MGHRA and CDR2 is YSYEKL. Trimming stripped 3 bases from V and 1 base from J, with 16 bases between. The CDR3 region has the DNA TGCGCCAGCAGCCACGGAAGGGGATCAGGATCTGGAAACACCATATATTTT. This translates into CASSHGRGSGSGNTIYF.

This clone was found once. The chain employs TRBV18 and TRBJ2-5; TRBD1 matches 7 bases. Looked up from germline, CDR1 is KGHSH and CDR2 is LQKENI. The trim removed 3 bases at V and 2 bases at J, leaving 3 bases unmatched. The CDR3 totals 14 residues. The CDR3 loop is CASSPMGQQETQYF. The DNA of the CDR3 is TGTGCCAGCTCACCGATGGGACAGCAAGAGACCCAGTACTTC.

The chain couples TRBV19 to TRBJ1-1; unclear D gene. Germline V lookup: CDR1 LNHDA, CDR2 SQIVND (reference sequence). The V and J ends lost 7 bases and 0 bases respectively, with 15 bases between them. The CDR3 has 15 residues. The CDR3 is CASTPPTVMNTEAFF. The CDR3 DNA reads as TGTGCCAGTACCCCCCCTACAGTTATGAACACTGAAGCTTTCTTT.

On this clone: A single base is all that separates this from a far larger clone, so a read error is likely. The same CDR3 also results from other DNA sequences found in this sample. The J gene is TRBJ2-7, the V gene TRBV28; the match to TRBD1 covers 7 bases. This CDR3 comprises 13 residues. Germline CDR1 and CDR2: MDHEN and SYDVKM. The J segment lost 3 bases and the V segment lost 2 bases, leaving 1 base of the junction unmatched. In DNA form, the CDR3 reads TGTGCCAGCAGTTTACCAGGGGGCTACGAGCAGTACTTC. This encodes CASSLPGGYEQYF.

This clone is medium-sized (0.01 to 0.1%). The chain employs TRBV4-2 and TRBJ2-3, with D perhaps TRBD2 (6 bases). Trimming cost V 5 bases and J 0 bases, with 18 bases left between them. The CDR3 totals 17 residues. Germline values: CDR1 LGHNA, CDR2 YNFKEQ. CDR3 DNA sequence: TGTGCCAGCAGCATCGTTGGGGGGACTTCTAGCACAGATACGCAGTATTTT. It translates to CASSIVGGTSSTDTQYF.

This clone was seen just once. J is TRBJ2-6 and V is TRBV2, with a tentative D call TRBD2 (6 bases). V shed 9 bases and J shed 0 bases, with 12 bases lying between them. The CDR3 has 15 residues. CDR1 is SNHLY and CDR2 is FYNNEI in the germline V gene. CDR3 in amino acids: CARGGPVSGANVLTF. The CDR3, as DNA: TGTGCCAGGGGGGGACCAGTCTCTGGGGCCAACGTCCTGACTTTC.

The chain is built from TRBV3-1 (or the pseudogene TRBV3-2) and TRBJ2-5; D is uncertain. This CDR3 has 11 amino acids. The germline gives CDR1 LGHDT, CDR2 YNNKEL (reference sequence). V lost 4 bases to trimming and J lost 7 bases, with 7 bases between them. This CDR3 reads CASSLRGTQYF. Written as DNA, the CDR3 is TGTGCCAGCAGCCTTCGAGGGACCCAGTACTTC.

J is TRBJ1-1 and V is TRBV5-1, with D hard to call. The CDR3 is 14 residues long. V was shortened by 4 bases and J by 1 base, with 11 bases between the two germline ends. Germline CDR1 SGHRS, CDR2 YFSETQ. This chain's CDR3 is CASSHEDTNTEAFF. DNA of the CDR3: TGCGCCAGCAGCCATGAAGACACGAACACTGAAGCTTTCTTT.

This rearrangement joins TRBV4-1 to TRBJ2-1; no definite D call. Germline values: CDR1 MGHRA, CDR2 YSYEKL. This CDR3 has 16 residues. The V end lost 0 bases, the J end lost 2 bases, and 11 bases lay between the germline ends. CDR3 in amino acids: CASSQEGRSTYNEQFF. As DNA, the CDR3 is TGCGCCAGCAGCCAAGAAGGCAGGTCGACCTACAATGAGCAGTTCTTC.

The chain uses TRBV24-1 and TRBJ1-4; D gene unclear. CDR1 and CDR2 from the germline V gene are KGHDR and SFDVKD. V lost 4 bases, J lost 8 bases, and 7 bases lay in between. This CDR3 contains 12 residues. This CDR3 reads CATSEPGEKLFF. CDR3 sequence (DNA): TGTGCCACCAGTGAGCCAGGAGAAAAACTGTTTTTT.

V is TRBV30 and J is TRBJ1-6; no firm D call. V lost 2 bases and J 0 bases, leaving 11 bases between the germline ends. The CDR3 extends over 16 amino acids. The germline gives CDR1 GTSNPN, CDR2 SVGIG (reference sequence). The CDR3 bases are TGTGCCTGGAGTCCCAGACCTAGCTCCTATAATTCACCCCTCCACTTT. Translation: CAWSPRPSSYNSPLHF.

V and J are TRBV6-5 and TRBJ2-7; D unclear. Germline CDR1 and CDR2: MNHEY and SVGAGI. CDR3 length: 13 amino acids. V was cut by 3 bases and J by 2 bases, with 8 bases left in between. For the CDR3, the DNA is TGTGCCAGCAGTTATCCGGGTACCTACGAGCAGTACTTC. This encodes CASSYPGTYEQYF.

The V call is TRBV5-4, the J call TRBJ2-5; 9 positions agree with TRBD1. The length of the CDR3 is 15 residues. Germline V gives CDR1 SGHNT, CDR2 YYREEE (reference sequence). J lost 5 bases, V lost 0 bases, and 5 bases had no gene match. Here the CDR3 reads CASSLGGTGSETQYF. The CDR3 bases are TGTGCCAGCAGCTTGGGGGGGACAGGGTCGGAGACCCAGTACTTC.

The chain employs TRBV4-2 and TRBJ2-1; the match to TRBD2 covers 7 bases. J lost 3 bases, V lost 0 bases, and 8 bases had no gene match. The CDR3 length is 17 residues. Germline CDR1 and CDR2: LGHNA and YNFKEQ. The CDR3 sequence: CASSQDKVASGYNEQFF. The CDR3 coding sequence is TGTGCCAGCAGCCAAGATAAAGTGGCTAGCGGCTACAATGAGCAGTTCTTC.

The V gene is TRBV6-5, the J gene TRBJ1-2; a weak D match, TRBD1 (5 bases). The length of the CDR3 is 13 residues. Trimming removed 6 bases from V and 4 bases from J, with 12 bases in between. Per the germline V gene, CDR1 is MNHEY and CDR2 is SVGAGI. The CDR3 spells CASRVLRGYGYTF. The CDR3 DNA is TGTGCCAGCAGGGTACTAAGGGGCTATGGCTACACCTTC.

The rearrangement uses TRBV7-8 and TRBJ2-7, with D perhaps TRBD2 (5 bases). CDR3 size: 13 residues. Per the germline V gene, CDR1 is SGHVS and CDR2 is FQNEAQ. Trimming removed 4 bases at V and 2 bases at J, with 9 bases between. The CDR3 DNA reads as TGTGCCAGCAGCTCGGACGGGACCTACGAGCAGTACTTC. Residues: CASSSDGTYEQYF.

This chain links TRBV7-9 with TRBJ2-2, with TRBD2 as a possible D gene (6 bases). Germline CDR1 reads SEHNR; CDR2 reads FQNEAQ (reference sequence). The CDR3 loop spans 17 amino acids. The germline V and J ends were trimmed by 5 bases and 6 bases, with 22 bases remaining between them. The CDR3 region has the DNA TGTGCCAGCAGCGCTGCGACCGTAGGAGGGTCACCCGGGGAGCTGTTTTTT. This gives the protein CASSAATVGGSPGELFF.